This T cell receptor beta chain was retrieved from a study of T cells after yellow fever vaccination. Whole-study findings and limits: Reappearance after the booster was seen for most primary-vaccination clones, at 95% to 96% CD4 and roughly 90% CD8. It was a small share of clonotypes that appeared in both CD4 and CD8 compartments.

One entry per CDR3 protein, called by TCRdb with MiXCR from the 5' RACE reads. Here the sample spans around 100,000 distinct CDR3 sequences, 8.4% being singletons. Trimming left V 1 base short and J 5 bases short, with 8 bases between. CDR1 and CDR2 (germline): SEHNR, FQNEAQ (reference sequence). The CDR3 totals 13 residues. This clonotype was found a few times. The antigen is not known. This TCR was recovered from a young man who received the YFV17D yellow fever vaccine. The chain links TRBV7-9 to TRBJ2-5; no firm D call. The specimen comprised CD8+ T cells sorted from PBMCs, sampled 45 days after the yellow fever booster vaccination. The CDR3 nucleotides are TGTGCCAGCAGCTTAGAGTTAGTGGAGACCCAGTACTTC. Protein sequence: CASSLELVETQYF.